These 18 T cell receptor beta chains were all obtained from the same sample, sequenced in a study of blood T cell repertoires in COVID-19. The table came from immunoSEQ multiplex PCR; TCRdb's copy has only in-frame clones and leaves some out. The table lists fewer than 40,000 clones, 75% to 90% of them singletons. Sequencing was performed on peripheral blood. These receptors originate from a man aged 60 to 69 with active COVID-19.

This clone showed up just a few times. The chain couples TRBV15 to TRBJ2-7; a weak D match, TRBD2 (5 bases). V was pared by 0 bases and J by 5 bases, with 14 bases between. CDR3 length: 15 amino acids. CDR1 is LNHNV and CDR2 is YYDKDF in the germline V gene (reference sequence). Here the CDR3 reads CATSRDWRGFDEQYF. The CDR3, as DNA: TGTGCCACCAGCAGAGATTGGAGAGGGTTCGACGAGCAGTACTTC.

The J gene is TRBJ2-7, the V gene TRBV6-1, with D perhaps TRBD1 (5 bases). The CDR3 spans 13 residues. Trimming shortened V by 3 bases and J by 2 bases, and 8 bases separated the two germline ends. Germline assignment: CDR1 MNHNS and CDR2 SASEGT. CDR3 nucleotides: TGTGCCAGCAGTGACCAGGGAACCTACGAGCAGTACTTC. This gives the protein CASSDQGTYEQYF.

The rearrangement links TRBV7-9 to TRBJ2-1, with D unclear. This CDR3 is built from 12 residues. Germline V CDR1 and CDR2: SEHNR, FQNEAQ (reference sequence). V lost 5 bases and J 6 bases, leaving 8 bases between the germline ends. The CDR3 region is CASSPLSNEQFF. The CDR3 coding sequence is TGTGCCAGCAGCCCACTATCCAATGAGCAGTTCTTC.

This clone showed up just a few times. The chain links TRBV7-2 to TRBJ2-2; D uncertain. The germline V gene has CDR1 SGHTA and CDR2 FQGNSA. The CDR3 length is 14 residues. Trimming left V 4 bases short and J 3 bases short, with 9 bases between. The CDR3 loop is CASSSQFYTGELFF. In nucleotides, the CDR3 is TGTGCCAGCAGCTCCCAATTTTACACCGGGGAGCTGTTTTTT. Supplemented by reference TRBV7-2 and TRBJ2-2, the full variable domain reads GAGVSQSPSNKVTEKGKDVELRCDPISGHTALYWYRQSLGQGLEFLIYFQGNSAPDKSGLPSDRFSAERTGGSVSTLTIQRTQQEDSAVYLCASSSQFYTGELFFGEGSRLTVL.

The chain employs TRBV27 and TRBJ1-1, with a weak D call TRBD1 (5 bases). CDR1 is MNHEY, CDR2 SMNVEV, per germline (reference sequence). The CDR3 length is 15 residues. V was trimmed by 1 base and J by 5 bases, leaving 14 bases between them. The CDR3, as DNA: TGTGCCAGCAGTTTATGGGGGGAGATTAGGACTGAAGCTTTCTTT. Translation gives CASSLWGEIRTEAFF.

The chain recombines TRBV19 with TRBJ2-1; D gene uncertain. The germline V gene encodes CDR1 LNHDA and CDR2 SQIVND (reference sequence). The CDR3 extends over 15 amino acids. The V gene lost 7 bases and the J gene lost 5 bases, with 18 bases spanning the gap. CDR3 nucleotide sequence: TGTGCCAGTACCTCCCTTAGACTCCCCAACAATGAGCAGTTCTTC. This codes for CASTSLRLPNNEQFF.

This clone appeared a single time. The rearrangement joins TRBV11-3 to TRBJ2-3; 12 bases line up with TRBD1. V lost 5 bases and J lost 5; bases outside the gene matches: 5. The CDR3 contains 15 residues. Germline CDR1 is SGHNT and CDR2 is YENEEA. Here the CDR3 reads CASSQGQGAEDTQYF. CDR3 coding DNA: TGTGCCAGCAGCCAGGGACAGGGGGCGGAAGATACGCAGTATTTT.

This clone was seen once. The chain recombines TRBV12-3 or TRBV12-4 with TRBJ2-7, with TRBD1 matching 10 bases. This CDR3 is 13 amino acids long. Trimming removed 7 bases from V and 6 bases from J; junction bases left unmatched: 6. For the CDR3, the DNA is TGTGCCAGCACACGGGACAGGGGTGCCGAGCAGTACTTC. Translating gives CASTRDRGAEQYF.

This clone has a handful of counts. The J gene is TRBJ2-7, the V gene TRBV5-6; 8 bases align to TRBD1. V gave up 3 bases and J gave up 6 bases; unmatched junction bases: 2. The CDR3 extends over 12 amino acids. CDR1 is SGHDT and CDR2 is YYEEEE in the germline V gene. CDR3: CASSYTGGEQYF. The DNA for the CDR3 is TGTGCCAGCAGCTACACAGGGGGCGAGCAGTACTTC.

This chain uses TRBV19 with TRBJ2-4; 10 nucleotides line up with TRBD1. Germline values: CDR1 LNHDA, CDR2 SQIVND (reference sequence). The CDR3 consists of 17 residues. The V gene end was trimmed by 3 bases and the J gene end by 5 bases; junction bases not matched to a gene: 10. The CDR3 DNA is TGTGCCAGTAGTATTCGGCGGGGACAGGGGATCCAAAACATTCAGTACTTC. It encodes CASSIRRGQGIQNIQYF.

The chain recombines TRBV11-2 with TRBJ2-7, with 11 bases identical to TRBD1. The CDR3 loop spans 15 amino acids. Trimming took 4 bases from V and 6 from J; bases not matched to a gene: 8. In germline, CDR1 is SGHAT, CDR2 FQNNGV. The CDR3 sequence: CASSSPRTGGAEQYF. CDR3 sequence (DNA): TGTGCCAGCAGCTCCCCAAGGACAGGGGGCGCCGAGCAGTACTTC.

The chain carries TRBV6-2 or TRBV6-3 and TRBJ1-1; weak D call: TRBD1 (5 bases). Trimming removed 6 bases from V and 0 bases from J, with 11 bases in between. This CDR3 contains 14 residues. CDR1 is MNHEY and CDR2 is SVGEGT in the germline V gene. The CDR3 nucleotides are TGTGCCAGCAGCCCAAGCAGGGTGAACACTGAAGCTTTCTTT. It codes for CASSPSRVNTEAFF.

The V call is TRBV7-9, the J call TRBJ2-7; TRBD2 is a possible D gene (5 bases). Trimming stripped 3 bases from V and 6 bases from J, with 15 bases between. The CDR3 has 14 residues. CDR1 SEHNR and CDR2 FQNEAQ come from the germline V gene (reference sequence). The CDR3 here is CASSFAINLAEQYF. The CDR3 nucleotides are TGTGCCAGCAGCTTCGCTATCAACCTAGCCGAGCAGTACTTC.

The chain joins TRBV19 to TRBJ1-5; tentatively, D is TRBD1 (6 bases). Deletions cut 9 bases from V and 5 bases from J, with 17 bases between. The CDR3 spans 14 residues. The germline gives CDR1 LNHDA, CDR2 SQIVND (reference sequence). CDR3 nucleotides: TGTGCCAGCGATCGACAGGACAGTTATCAGCCCCAGCATTTT. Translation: CASDRQDSYQPQHF.

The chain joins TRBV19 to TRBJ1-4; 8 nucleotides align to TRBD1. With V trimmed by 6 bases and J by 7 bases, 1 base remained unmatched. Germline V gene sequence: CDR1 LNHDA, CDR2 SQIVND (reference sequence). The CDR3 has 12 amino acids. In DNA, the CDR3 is TGTGCCAGTAGGACAGGGGTTGAAAAACTGTTTTTT. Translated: CASRTGVEKLFF.

DNA for the CDR3: TGCGCCACCTCACCGGGACAGGGTAGCCCAGATACGCAGTATTTT. It codes for CATSPGQGSPDTQYF. This chain connects TRBV10-1 to TRBJ2-3; TRBD1 agrees at 9 bases. The CDR3 sequence is 15 residues long. V gave up 10 bases and J gave up 4 bases; unmatched junction bases: 12. The germline CDR1 and CDR2 sequences are WNHNN and SYGVQD (reference sequence).

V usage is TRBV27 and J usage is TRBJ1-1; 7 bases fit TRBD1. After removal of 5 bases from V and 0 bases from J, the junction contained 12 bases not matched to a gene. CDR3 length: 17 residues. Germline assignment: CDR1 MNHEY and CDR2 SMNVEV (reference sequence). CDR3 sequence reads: CASSLFPGQQMNTEAFF. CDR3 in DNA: TGTGCCAGCAGTCTCTTTCCGGGACAGCAAATGAACACTGAAGCTTTCTTT.

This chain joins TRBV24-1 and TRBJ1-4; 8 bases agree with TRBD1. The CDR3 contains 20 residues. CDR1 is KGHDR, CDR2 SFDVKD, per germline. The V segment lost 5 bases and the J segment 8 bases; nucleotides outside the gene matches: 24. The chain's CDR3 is CATSGIQGAKDKIRQEKLFF. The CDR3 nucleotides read TGTGCCACCAGTGGAATTCAGGGGGCGAAGGACAAAATAAGGCAGGAAAAACTGTTTTTT.